This T cell receptor beta chain is drawn from a study of cytomegalovirus exposure and HLA in healthy donors. This clone was found once. Vbeta (60) and Jbeta (13) primers were used in the PCR. Some clones are missing from TCRdb's copy, which holds only in-frame ones; the method was immunoSEQ multiplex PCR. The profile shows fewer than 150,000 clones, roughly 80% of them singletons. Sequencing was carried out using PBMCs. This clonotype was sampled from a man aged 40-50 years in good health and CMV-seropositive.

The CDR3 DNA is TGTGCCAGCAGCCGATTCGCCCAGTACGAGCAGTACTTC. Its protein product is CASSRFAQYEQYF. The chain links TRBV11-3 to TRBJ2-7, with D hard to call. The germline gives CDR1 SGHNT, CDR2 YENEEA. Between the trimmed V and J ends, which lost 5 bases and 4 bases, there was a span of 12 bases. The CDR3 has 13 residues.